One and the same sample provided the 4 T cell receptor beta chains below, sequenced in a study of Ad26.COV2.S vaccination and SARS-CoV-2 variants. Treatment noted: 19 received Ad26.COV2.S at low or high dose, single or two shots; 5 received placebo; per-sample allocation not given. Following the first vaccine or placebo injection, samples were taken on day 63. The table came from immunoSEQ multiplex PCR; TCRdb's copy has only in-frame clones and leaves some out. The table includes 440,000 or so clones, about nine tenths detected once. The sample was peripheral blood, taken in a trial of Ad26.COV2.S vaccine versus placebo. These receptors all come from a person between 18 and 59 years old who received the Ad26.COV2.S COVID-19 vaccine or a placebo.

CDR3 loop: CASSVNRVSSGNTIYF. In DNA, the CDR3 is TGTGCCAGCAGTGTAAACAGGGTTAGCTCTGGAAACACCATATATTTT. J is TRBJ1-3 and V is TRBV6-1, with a weak D call TRBD1 (6 bases). The CDR3 runs 16 residues. CDR1 MNHNS and CDR2 SASEGT come from the germline V gene. V was clipped by 4 bases and J by 0 bases, with 13 bases between them.

The chain uses TRBV7-9 and TRBJ2-5; D unresolved. The germline V gene has CDR1 SEHNR and CDR2 FQNEAQ (reference sequence). V shed 1 base and J shed 0 bases, with 6 bases lying between them. The CDR3 totals 14 residues. Here the CDR3 DNA reads TGTGCCAGCAGCTTAGAACAGTACCAAGAGACCCAGTACTTC. This translates into CASSLEQYQETQYF. Using reference TRBV7-9 and TRBJ2-5 for the parts outside the CDR3, the full variable domain is DTGVSQNPRHKITKRGQNVTFRCDPISEHNRLYWYRQTLGQGPEFLTYFQNEAQLEKSRLLSDRFSAERPKGSFSTLEIQRTEQGDSAMYLCASSLEQYQETQYFGPGTRLLVL.

This chain joins TRBV19 and TRBJ1-3; tentative D call: TRBD1 (5 bases). The germline gives CDR1 LNHDA, CDR2 SQIVND (reference sequence). CDR3 size: 15 residues. V was trimmed by 4 bases and J by 0 bases, leaving 10 bases between them. Here the CDR3 reads CASSTAGNSGNTIYF. CDR3 nucleotide sequence: TGTGCCAGTAGTACGGCAGGGAACTCTGGAAACACCATATATTTT.

The V call is TRBV7-6, the J call TRBJ2-7, with 8 nucleotides matching TRBD2. CDR1 is SGHVS, CDR2 FNYEAQ, per germline. The CDR3 loop spans 14 amino acids. V lost 3 bases, J lost 4 bases, and 5 bases stayed unmatched. The CDR3 coding sequence is TGTGCCAGCAGCTTTGGGACTAGGGCTTACGAGCAGTACTTC. It is translated as CASSFGTRAYEQYF.